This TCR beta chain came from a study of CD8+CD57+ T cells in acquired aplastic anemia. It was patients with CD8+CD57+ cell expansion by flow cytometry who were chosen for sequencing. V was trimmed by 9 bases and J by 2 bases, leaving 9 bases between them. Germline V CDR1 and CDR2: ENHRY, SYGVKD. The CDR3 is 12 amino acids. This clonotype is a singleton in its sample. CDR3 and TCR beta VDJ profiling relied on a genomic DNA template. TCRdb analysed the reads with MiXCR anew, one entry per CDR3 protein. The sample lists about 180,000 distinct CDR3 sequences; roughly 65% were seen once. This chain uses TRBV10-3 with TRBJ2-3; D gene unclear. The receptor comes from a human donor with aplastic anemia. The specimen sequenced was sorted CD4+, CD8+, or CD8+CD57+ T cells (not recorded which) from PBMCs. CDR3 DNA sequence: TGTGCCATTGGGGATTCCACAGATACGCAGTATTTT. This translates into CAIGDSTDTQYF.